The rows below give T cell receptor beta chains drawn from one sample of a study of T cell responses to AZD1222 COVID-19 vaccine. Assay used: immunoSEQ multiplex PCR; TCRdb lists only in-frame clones, some missing. This table holds about 140,000 clones, approximately 93% found once. The material was peripheral blood, obtained on day 0 of MenACWY control vaccination. All receptors come from an adult in good health. CDR3s include the opening cysteine and the closing phenylalanine or tryptophan. A D gene is named only where the DNA matches it firmly. Clone size is not always given. Where it is, it says once, few, many or a class for expanded clones.

>TRBV27|-|-|TRBJ2-7
CASSSRYEQYF
TGTGCCAGCAGTTCAAGATACGAGCAGTACTTC
>TRBV30|TRBD1|once|TRBJ2-7
CAWSVRQGLSNEQYF
TGTGCCTGGAGTGTACGACAGGGCCTTTCCAACGAGCAGTACTTC
>TRBV19|TRBD1|-|TRBJ1-3
CASKTGAGSGNTIYF
TGTGCCAGTAAAACAGGGGCCGGCTCTGGAAACACCATATATTTT
>TRBV9|TRBD2|-|TRBJ2-7
CASSVGGSPYEQYF
TGTGCCAGCAGCGTCGGGGGGTCACCCTACGAGCAGTACTTC
>TRBV19|-|-|TRBJ1-1
CASSTFGGYTEAFF
TGTGCCAGTAGTACCTTCGGGGGTTACACTGAAGCTTTCTTT
>TRBV7-8|-|once|TRBJ1-1
CASSRDQNTEAFF
TGTGCCAGCAGCCGAGACCAGAACACTGAAGCTTTCTTT
>TRBV19|-|-|TRBJ1-3
CASSIVSGNTIYF
TGTGCCAGTAGTATTGTCTCTGGAAACACCATATATTTT
>TRBV6-5|-|-|TRBJ1-1
CASQDRTNTEAFF
TGTGCCAGCCAAGACAGGACCAACACTGAAGCTTTCTTT
>TRBV4-1|-|-|TRBJ2-3
CASSQIQSPKTDTQYF
TGCGCCAGCAGCCAAATCCAATCCCCCAAAACAGATACGCAGTATTTT
>TRBV6-5|TRBD1|-|TRBJ1-3
CASRTGTGNTIYF
TGTGCCAGCAGGACAGGGACGGGAAACACCATATATTTT
>TRBV9|TRBD1|once|TRBJ2-7
CASSVGQGNHEQYF
TGTGCCAGCAGCGTAGGACAGGGGAACCACGAGCAGTACTTC
>TRBV7-9|TRBD1|-|TRBJ2-7
CASSLGDRDIHEQYF
TGTGCCAGCAGCTTAGGGGACAGGGACATCCACGAGCAGTACTTC
>TRBV25-1|-|-|TRBJ1-6
CASRFGLGYNSPLHF
TGTGCCAGCAGGTTCGGGTTAGGCTATAATTCACCCCTCCACTTT
>TRBV6-6|-|-|TRBJ1-2
CASSRASNYGYTF
TGTGCCAGCAGCCGGGCCAGTAACTATGGCTACACCTTC
>TRBV5-1|-|few|TRBJ2-2
CASTFEQGITGELFF
TGCGCCAGCACCTTTGAACAGGGAATTACCGGGGAGCTGTTTTTT
>TRBV6-5|-|few|TRBJ2-1
CASSRRGTNEQFF
TGTGCCAGCAGTCGTCGGGGCACGAATGAGCAGTTCTTC
>TRBV7-2|TRBD1|-|TRBJ1-5
CASGGGEPQHF
TGTGCCTCCGGAGGGGGCGAGCCCCAGCATTTT
>TRBV2|TRBD1|once|TRBJ1-2
CASTWTGSSYGYTF
TGTGCCAGCACCTGGACAGGGAGTAGTTATGGCTACACCTTC
>TRBV5-6|-|-|TRBJ2-5
CASSLGTRQETQYF
TGTGCCAGCAGCTTAGGGACACGTCAAGAGACCCAGTACTTC
>TRBV30|-|-|TRBJ1-2
CAWSAETESYGYTF
TGTGCCTGGAGTGCTGAGACAGAGTCCTATGGCTACACCTTC
>TRBV6-2/TRBV6-3|-|-|TRBJ2-7
CASSYDSLSEQYF
TGTGCCAGCAGTTATGACAGCTTGAGCGAGCAGTACTTC
>TRBV7-2|TRBD2|-|TRBJ2-7
CASSLEIGTRYEQYF
TGTGCCAGCAGCTTAGAAATCGGGACTAGATACGAGCAGTACTTC
>TRBV5-8|-|-|TRBJ2-7
CASSGGVDEQYF
TGTGCCAGCAGCGGAGGAGTTGACGAGCAGTACTTC